The source of this T cell receptor beta chain is a study of early T cells in non-severe SARS-CoV-2 infection. TCRdb itself ran the 5' RACE reads through MiXCR, one entry per CDR3 protein. This table holds tens of thousands of distinct CDR3 sequences, over 7.5% found once. Many counts were recorded for this clonotype. Germline loops: CDR1 SGHRS, CDR2 YFSETQ. V was shortened by 0 bases and J by 2 bases, with 5 bases between the two germline ends. The CDR3 sequence is 13 residues long. This TCR came from an adult who was a healthcare worker with PCR-confirmed SARS-CoV-2 infection or an uninfected control (not recorded which). Specimen: whole blood. The rearrangement joins TRBV5-1 to TRBJ1-2, with D unresolved. The CDR3 is CASSLEGNYGYTF. CDR3 coding DNA: TGCGCCAGCAGCTTGGAAGGGAACTATGGCTACACCTTC.